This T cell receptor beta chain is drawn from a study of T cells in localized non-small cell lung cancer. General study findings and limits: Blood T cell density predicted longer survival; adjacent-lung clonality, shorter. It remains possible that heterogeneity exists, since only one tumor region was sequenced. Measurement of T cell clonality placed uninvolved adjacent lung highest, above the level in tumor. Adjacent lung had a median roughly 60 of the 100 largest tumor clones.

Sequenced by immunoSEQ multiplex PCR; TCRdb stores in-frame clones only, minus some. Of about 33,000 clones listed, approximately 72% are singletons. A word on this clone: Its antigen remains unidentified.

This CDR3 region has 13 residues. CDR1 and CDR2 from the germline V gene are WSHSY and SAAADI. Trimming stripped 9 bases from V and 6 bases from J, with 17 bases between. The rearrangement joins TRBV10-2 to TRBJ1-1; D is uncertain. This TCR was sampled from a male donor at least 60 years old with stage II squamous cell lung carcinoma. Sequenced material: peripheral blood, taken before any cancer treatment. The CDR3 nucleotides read TGCGCCAGTGGAAATAGTAGGTTAGCTGAAGCTTTCTTT. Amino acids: CASGNSRLAEAFF.